One TCR beta chain is described in this entry. This table comes from immunoSEQ multiplex PCR, and its TCRdb copy is limited to in-frame clones, with some not included. The sample shows some 120,000 clones, less than 85% of them seen only once. This sample is drawn from a study of blood T cell repertoires in COVID-19. The sample was peripheral blood. The clonotype comes from a woman aged 60-75 years with acute or convalescent COVID-19.

CDR3 protein: CASSQIQGNNEKLFF. For the CDR3, the DNA is TGTGCCAGCAGCCAGATACAGGGGAACAATGAAAAACTGTTTTTT. The rearrangement joins TRBV3-1 (or the pseudogene TRBV3-2) to TRBJ1-4, with TRBD1 identical over 7 bases. V dropped 3 bases and J dropped 5; count of bases not matched to a gene: 6. Germline V lookup: CDR1 LGHDT, CDR2 YNNKEL (reference sequence). The CDR3 runs to 15 residues.